This T cell receptor beta chain stems from a study of blood T cell repertoires in COVID-19. Overall study: COVID-19 samples from acute and convalescent phases originated in the United States, Italy and Spain.

Sequenced by immunoSEQ multiplex PCR; TCRdb stores in-frame clones only, minus some. Of roughly 180,000 clones in the sample, 76% were seen once. This CDR3 comprises 14 residues. V lost 4 bases and J 3 bases, leaving 12 bases between the germline ends. Germline values: CDR1 SGHDT, CDR2 YYEEEE. Sequenced material: peripheral blood. The V gene is TRBV5-6, the J gene TRBJ2-3; no firm D call. The sequence derives from a woman aged 45-65 years with active or convalescent COVID-19. CDR3 sequence reads: CASSTNGLTDTQYF. The CDR3 DNA reads TGTGCCAGCAGCACAAACGGGTTGACAGATACGCAGTATTTT.